Shown below are 9 T cell receptor beta chains from a single sample sequenced in a study of cytomegalovirus exposure and HLA in healthy donors. The PCR contained 60 Vbeta and 13 Jbeta primers. Sequencing used immunoSEQ multiplex PCR; TCRdb keeps in-frame clones, though not all of them. This table holds 100,000 to 150,000 clones. The specimen was PBMCs. The receptors derive from a man aged 18 to 29 in good health and CMV-seronegative.

V is TRBV15 and J is TRBJ2-1; 10 bases are shared with TRBD2. After removal of 1 base from V and 4 bases from J, the junction contained 7 bases not matched to a gene. The germline V gene has CDR1 LNHNV and CDR2 YYDKDF (reference sequence). The CDR3 sequence is 17 residues long. DNA for the CDR3: TGTGCCACCAGCAGAGGGACGTCAGCGGGAGGGTACAATGAGCAGTTCTTC. Translation gives CATSRGTSAGGYNEQFF.

V is TRBV7-2 and J is TRBJ1-1; the D gene is possibly TRBD1 (5 bases). Per germline, CDR1 SGHTA and CDR2 FQGNSA. This CDR3 is built from 15 residues. Trimming shortened V by 2 bases and J by 0 bases, and 10 bases separated the two germline ends. The CDR3 reads CASSLNAGMNTEAFF. The CDR3 DNA follows: TGTGCCAGCAGCTTAAATGCAGGGATGAACACTGAAGCTTTCTTT.

This rearrangement joins TRBV5-4 to TRBJ2-2; TRBD2 matches 12 bases. Trimming cost V 0 bases and J 4 bases; bases outside gene matches: 4. Germline CDR1 is SGHNT and CDR2 is YYREEE (reference sequence). CDR3 length equals 17 residues. The chain's CDR3 is CASSLGLAGARTGELFF. CDR3 in DNA: TGTGCCAGCAGCTTGGGACTAGCGGGGGCCCGCACCGGGGAGCTGTTTTTT. The complete variable domain, with remaining parts taken from reference TRBV5-4 and TRBJ2-2, reads ETGVTQSPTHLIKTRGQQVTLRCSSQSGHNTVSWYQQALGQGPQFIFQYYREEENGRGNFPPRFSGLQFPNYSSELNVNALELDDSALYLCASSLGLAGARTGELFFGEGSRLTVL.

This rearrangement joins TRBV29-1 to TRBJ2-7, with a possible D match to TRBD1 (6 bases). V lost 5 bases and J lost 3, with 8 bases in between. Germline values: CDR1 SQVTM, CDR2 ANQGSEA. The CDR3 loop spans 11 amino acids. CDR3 sequence (DNA): TGCAGCGTTCTGACAGGCTACGAGCAGTACTTC. This codes for CSVLTGYEQYF.

This chain links TRBV7-2 with TRBJ2-2; TRBD2 might be the D (5 bases). Trimming left V 5 bases short and J 1 base short, with 8 bases between. CDR3 size: 14 residues. Germline loops: CDR1 SGHTA, CDR2 FQGNSA. CDR3 in DNA: TGTGCCAGCAGCCTCGGACTGAACACCGGGGAGCTGTTTTTT. The encoded protein is CASSLGLNTGELFF.

The V and J genes are TRBV30 and TRBJ2-5; 7 nucleotides line up with TRBD1. Germline CDR1 and CDR2: GTSNPN and SVGIG (reference sequence). This CDR3 has 13 amino acids. The V gene end was trimmed by 5 bases and the J gene end by 1 base; junction bases not matched to a gene: 4. CDR3 nucleotide sequence: TGTGCCTGGGACAGGGTCTTCCAAGAGACCCAGTACTTC. It specifies CAWDRVFQETQYF.

This chain connects TRBV7-2 to TRBJ2-7, with 7 positions matching TRBD2. Trimming removed 1 base from V and 0 bases from J; junction bases left unmatched: 3. Germline CDR1 and CDR2: SGHTA and FQGNSA. This CDR3 contains 15 residues. The CDR3, as DNA: TGTGCCAGCAGCTTAGGGGGAGGGGACTCCTACGAGCAGTACTTC. It encodes CASSLGGGDSYEQYF.

The chain carries TRBV5-1 and TRBJ2-5; D perhaps matches TRBD2 (5 bases). Between the trimmed V and J ends, which lost 2 bases and 5 bases, there was a span of 16 bases. The CDR3 loop spans 15 amino acids. The germline V gene encodes CDR1 SGHRS and CDR2 YFSETQ. Written as DNA, the CDR3 is TGCGCCAGCAGCTTACGGGGAATAGGTGGGGAGACCCAGTACTTC. Amino acids: CASSLRGIGGETQYF.

The chain is built from TRBV6-5 and TRBJ2-3; D might be TRBD1 (6 bases). This CDR3 region has 15 residues. V was shortened by 5 bases and J by 3 bases, with 15 bases between the two germline ends. CDR1 and CDR2 from the germline V gene are MNHEY and SVGAGI. The DNA of the CDR3 is TGTGCCAGCAGTCCAACACAGGGCAGGACAGATACGCAGTATTTT. It translates to CASSPTQGRTDTQYF.